This T cell receptor beta chain was identified in a study of blood T cell repertoires in COVID-19. The overall study: In each case, the material was cDNA or gDNA derived from T cells, B-cell-depleted T cells, or PBMCs.

Germline CDR1 and CDR2: LGHNA and YNFKEQ. Trimming took 2 bases from V and 4 from J; bases not matched to a gene: 7. There are 15 residues in the CDR3. This clone was observed once. Profiling relied on immunoSEQ multiplex PCR, and the TCRdb table lists in-frame clones only, not all of them. The table lists 50,000 or so clones, 65% to 90% of them singletons. This clonotype originated in a man in his forties or fifties with acute or convalescent COVID-19. Sequenced input: peripheral blood. The V call is TRBV4-2, the J call TRBJ2-7, with TRBD2 identical over 8 bases. The CDR3 nucleotides read TGTGCCAGCAGCCAAAGCGCCCAGCGGGAGTACGAGCAGTACTTC. It yields the protein CASSQSAQREYEQYF.